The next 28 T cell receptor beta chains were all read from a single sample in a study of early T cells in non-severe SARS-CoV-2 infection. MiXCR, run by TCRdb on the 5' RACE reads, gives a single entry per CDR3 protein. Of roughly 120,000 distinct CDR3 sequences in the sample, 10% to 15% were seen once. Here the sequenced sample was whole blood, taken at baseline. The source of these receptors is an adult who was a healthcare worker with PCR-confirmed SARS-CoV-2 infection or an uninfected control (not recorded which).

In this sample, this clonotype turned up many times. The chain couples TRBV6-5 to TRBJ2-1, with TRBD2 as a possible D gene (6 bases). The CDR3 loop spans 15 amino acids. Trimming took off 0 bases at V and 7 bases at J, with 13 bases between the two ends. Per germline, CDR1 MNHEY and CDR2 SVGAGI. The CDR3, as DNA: TGTGCCAGCAGTTACTCGCGGGATGGCGGGAATGAGCAGTTCTTC. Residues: CASSYSRDGGNEQFF.

CDR3 amino acids: CASSLLGVIEPQHF. The CDR3 DNA reads as TGTGCCAGCAGTTTATTAGGGGTAATTGAGCCCCAGCATTTT. This sequence joins TRBV12-3 or TRBV12-4 and TRBJ1-5, with D possibly TRBD1 on 5 matching bases. The V and J ends lost 2 bases and 8 bases respectively, with 13 bases between them. The CDR3 sequence is 14 residues long.

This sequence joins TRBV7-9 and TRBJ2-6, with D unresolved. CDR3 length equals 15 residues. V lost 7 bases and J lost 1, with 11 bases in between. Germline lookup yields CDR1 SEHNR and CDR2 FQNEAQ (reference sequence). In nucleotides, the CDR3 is TGTGCCAGCAACATAGGCAGTTCTGGGGCCAACGTCCTGACTTTC. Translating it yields CASNIGSSGANVLTF. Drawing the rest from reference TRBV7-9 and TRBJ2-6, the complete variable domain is DTGVSQNPRHKITKRGQNVTFRCDPISEHNRLYWYRQTLGQGPEFLTYFQNEAQLEKSRLLSDRFSAERPKGSFSTLEIQRTEQGDSAMYLCASNIGSSGANVLTFGAGSRLTVL.

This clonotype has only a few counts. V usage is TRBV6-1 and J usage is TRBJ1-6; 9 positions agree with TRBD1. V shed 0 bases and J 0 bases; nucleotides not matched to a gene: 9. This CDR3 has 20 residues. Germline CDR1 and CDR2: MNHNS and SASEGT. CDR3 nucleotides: TGTGCCAGCAGTGAAGCGCGGGGACAGGGATTAAGCTCCTATAATTCACCCCTCCACTTT. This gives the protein CASSEARGQGLSSYNSPLHF.

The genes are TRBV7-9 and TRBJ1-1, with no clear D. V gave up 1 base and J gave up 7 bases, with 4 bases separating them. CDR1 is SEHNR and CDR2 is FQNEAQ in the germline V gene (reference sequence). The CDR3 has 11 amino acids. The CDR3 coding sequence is TGTGCCAGCAGCTTAGGTGGTGAAGCTTTCTTT. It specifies CASSLGGEAFF.

CDR3 nucleotides: TGTGCCAGTAGTATTCTCTGGTCTCAAGAGACCCAGTACTTC. Amino acid sequence: CASSILWSQETQYF. V and J are TRBV19 and TRBJ2-5; D is undetermined. V was trimmed by 3 bases and J by 2 bases, leaving 10 bases between them. Germline loops: CDR1 LNHDA, CDR2 SQIVND (reference sequence). This CDR3 spans 14 amino acids. The whole variable domain, filled in from reference TRBV19 and TRBJ2-5, reads DGGITQSPKYLFRKEGQNVTLSCEQNLNHDAMYWYRQDPGQGLRLIYYSQIVNDFQKGDIAEGYSVSREKKESFPLTVTSAQKNPTAFYLCASSILWSQETQYFGPGTRLLVL.

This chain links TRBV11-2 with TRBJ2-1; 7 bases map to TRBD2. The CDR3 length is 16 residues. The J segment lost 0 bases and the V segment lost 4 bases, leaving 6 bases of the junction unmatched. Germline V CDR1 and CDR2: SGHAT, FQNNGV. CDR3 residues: CASSSASGRSYNEQFF. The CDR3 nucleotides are TGTGCCAGCAGCTCGGCTAGCGGTCGCTCCTACAATGAGCAGTTCTTC.

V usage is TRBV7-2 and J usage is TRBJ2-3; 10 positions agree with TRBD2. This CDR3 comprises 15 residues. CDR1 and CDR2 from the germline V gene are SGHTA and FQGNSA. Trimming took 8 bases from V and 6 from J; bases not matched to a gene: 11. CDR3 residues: CASFFGLAGVDTQYF. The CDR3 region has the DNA TGTGCCAGCTTTTTCGGGCTAGCGGGAGTTGATACGCAGTATTTT.

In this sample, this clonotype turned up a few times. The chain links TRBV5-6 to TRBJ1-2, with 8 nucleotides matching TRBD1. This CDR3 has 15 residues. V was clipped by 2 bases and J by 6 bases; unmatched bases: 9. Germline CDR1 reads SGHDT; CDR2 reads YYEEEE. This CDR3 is CASSFPLDRGHGYTF. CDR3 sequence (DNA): TGTGCCAGCAGCTTTCCCCTAGACAGGGGTCATGGCTACACCTTC.

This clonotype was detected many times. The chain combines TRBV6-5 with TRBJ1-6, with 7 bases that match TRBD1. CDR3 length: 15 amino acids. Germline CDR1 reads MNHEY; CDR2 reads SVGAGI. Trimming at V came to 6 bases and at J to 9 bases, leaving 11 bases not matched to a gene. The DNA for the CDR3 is TGTGCCAGCAGGCCAGACAGGGCTTCAGGTTCACCCCTCCACTTT. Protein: CASRPDRASGSPLHF.

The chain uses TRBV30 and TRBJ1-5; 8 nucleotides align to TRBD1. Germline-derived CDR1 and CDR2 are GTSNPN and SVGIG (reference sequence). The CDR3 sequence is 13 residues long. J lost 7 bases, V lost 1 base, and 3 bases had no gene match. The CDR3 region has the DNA TGTGCCTGGAGTGCAGGGGGCAGACAGCCCCAGCATTTT. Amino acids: CAWSAGGRQPQHF.

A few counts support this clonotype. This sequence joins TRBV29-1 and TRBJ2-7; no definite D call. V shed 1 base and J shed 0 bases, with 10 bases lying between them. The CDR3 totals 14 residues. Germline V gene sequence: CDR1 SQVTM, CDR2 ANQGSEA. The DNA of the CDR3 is TGCAGCGTTGAAGCTTCGCAGAACTCCTACGAGCAGTACTTC. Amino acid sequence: CSVEASQNSYEQYF.

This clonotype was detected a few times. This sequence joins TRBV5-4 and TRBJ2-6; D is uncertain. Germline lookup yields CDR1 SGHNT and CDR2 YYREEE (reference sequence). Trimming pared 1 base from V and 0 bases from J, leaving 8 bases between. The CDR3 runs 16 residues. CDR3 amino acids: CASSLPQPSGANVLTF. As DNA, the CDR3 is TGTGCCAGCAGCTTGCCTCAACCCTCTGGGGCCAACGTCCTGACTTTC.

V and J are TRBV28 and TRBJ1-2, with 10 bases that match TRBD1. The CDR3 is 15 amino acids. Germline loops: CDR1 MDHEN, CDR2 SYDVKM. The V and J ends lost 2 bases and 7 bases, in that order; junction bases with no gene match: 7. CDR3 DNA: TGTGCCAGCAGTTTACCTAGGACAGGGGGTTCTGGCTACACCTTC. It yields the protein CASSLPRTGGSGYTF.

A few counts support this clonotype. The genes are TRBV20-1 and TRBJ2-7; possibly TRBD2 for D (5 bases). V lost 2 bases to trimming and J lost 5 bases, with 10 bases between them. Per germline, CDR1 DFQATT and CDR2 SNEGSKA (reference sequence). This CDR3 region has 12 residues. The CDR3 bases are TGCAGTGCTAGATTCGGAGGCCACGAGCAGTACTTC. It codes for CSARFGGHEQYF.

CDR3 region: CASTEVYEQYF. The CDR3 nucleotides are TGTGCCAGCACAGAAGTCTACGAGCAGTACTTC. The chain joins TRBV6-1 to TRBJ2-7; D remains unclear. This CDR3 comprises 11 residues. CDR1 and CDR2 from the germline V gene are MNHNS and SASEGT. V lost 7 bases and J 3 bases, leaving 7 bases between the germline ends.

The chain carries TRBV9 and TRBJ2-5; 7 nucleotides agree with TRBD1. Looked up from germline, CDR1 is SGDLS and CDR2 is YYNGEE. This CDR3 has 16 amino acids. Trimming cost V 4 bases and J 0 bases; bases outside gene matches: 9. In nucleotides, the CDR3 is TGTGCCAGCAGCCCTAGGGACAGACCCAACCAAGAGACCCAGTACTTC. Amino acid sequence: CASSPRDRPNQETQYF.

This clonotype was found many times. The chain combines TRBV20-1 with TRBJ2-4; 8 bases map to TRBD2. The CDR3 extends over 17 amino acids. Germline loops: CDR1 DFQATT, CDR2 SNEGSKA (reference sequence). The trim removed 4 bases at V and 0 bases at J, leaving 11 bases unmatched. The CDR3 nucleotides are TGCAGTGCTAAACCGAAGTTCCTAGCGGGAGCCAAAAACATTCAGTACTTC. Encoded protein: CSAKPKFLAGAKNIQYF.

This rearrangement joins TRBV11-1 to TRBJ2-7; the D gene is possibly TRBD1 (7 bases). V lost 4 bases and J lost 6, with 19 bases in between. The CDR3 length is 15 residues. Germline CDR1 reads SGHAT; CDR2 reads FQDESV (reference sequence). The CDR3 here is CASSSTWGDSSEQYF. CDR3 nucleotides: TGTGCCAGCAGCTCTACTTGGGGGGACAGCAGCGAGCAGTACTTC.

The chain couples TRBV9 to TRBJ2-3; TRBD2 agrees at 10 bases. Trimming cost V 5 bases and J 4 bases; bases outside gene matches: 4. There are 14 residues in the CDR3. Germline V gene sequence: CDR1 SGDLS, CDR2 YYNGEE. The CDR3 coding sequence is TGTGCCAGCAGGACTAGCGGGTCCTCAGATACGCAGTATTTT. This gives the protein CASRTSGSSDTQYF.

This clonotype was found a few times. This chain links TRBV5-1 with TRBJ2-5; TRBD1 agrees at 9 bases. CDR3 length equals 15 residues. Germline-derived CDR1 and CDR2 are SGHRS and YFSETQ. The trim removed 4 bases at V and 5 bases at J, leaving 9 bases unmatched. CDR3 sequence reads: CASSLRTGAVETQYF. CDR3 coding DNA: TGCGCCAGCAGCCTGCGGACAGGGGCTGTGGAGACCCAGTACTTC. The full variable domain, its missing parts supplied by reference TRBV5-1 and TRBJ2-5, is KAGVTQTPRYLIKTRGQQVTLSCSPISGHRSVSWYQQTPGQGLQFLFEYFSETQRNKGNFPGRFSGRQFSNSRSEMNVSTLELGDSALYLCASSLRTGAVETQYFGPGTRLLVL.

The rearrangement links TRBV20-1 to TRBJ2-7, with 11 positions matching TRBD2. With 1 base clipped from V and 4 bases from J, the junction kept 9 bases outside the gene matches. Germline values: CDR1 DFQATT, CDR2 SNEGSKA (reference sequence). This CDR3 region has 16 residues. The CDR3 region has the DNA TGCAGTGCTAGAGGCCGCCGACTAGCGGGGAGGTACGAGCAGTACTTC. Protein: CSARGRRLAGRYEQYF.

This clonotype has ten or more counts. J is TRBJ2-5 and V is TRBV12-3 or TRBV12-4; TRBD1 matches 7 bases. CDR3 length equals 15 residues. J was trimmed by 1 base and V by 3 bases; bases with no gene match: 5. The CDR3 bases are TGTGCCAGCAGTTTTTCTTGGGACAGCCAAGAGACCCAGTACTTC. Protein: CASSFSWDSQETQYF.

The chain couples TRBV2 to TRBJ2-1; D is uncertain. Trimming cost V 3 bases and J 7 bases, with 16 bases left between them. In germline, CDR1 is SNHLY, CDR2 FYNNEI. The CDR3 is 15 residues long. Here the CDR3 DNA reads TGTGCCAGCAGTGAGGACCTCGGATATCTGAATGAGCAGTTCTTC. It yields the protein CASSEDLGYLNEQFF.

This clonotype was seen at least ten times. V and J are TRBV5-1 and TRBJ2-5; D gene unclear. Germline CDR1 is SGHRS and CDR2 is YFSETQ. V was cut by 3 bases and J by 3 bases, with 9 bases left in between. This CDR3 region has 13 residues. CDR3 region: CASSYARKETQYF. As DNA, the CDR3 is TGCGCCAGCAGCTACGCTAGGAAAGAGACCCAGTACTTC.

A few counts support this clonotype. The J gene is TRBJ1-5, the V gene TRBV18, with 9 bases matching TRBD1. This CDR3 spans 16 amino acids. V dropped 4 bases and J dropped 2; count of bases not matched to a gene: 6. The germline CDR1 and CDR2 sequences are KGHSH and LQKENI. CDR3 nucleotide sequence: TGTGCCAGCTCACAACAGGGGGCGAGCGGCAATCAGCCCCAGCATTTT. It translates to CASSQQGASGNQPQHF.

The CDR3 region has the DNA TGCGCCAGCAGTGAGGGACAGGGAATTACTCGCTACACCTTC. The encoded protein is CASSEGQGITRYTF. The chain couples TRBV10-2 to TRBJ1-2; 8 bases are a match to TRBD1. The CDR3 totals 14 residues. The germline V gene has CDR1 WSHSY and CDR2 SAAADI. Unmatched junction bases numbered 8, after V lost 2 bases and J lost 9 bases.

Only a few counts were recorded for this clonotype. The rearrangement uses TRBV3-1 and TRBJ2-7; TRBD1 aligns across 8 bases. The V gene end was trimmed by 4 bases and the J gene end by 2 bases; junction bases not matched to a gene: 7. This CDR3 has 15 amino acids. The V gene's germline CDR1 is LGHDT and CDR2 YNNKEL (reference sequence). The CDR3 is CASSPTTGVTYEQYF. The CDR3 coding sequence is TGTGCCAGCAGCCCAACGACAGGGGTCACCTACGAGCAGTACTTC.